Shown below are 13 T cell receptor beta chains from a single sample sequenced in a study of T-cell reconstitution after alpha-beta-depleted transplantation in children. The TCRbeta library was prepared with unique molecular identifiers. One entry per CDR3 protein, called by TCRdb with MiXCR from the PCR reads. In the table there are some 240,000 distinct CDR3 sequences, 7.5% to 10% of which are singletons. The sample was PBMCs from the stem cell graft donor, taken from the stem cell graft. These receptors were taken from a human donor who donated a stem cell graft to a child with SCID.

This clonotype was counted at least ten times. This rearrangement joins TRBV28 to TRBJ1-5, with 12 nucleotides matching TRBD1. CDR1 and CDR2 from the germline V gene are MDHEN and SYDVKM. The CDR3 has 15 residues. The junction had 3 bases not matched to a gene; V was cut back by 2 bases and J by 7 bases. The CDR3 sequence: CASSLGTGGGQPQHF. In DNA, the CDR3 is TGTGCCAGCAGTTTAGGGACAGGGGGCGGGCAGCCCCAGCATTTT.

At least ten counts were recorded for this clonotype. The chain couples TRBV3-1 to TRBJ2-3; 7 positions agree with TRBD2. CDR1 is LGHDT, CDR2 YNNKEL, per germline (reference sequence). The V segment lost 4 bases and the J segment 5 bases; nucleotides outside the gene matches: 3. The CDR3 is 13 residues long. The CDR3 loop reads CASSPGGVDTQYF. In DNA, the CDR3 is TGTGCCAGCAGCCCTGGGGGGGTAGATACGCAGTATTTT.

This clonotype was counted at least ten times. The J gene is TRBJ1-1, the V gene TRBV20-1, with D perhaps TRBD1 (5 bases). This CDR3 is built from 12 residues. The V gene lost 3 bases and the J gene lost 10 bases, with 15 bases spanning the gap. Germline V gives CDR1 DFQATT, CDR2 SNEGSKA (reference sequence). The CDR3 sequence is CSARRGERAAFF. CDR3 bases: TGCAGTGCTAGGCGGGGGGAAAGGGCAGCTTTCTTT.

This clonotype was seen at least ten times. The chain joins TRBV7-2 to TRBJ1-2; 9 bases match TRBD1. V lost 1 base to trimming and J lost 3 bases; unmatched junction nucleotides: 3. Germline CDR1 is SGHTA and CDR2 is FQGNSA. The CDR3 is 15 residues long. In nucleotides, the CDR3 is TGTGCCAGCAGCTTAGAACAGGGGGCTGACTATGGCTACACCTTC. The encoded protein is CASSLEQGADYGYTF.

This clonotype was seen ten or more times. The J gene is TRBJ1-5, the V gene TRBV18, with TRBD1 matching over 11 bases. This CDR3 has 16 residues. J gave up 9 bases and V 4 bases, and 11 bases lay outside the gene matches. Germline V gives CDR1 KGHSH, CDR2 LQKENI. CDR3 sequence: CASSLTPGQGVRPQHF. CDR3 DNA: TGTGCCAGCTCACTAACCCCGGGACAGGGGGTTAGGCCCCAGCATTTT.

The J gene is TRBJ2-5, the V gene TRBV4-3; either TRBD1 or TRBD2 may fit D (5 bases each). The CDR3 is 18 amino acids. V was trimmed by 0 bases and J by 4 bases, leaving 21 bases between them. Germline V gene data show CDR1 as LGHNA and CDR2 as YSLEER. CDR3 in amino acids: CASSQESLGAPGGETQYF. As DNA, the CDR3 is TGCGCCAGCAGCCAAGAAAGTCTAGGGGCCCCTGGGGGAGAGACCCAGTACTTC.

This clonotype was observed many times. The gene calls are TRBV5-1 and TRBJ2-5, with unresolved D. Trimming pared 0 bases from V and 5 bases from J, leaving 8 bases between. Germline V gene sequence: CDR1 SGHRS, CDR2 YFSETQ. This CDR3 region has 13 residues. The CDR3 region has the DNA TGCGCCAGCAGCTTGGCCATTTGGGAGACCCAGTACTTC. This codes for CASSLAIWETQYF.

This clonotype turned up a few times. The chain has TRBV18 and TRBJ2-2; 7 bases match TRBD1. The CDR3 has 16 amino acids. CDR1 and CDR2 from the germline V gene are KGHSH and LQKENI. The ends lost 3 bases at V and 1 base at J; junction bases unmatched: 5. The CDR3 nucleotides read TGTGCCAGCTCACCGTTTCAGGGGGAGAACACCGGGGAGCTGTTTTTT. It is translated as CASSPFQGENTGELFF.

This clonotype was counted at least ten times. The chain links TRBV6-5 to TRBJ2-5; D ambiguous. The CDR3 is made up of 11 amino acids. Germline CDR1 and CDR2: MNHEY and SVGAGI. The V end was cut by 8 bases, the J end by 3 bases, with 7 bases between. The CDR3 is CASEKEETQYF. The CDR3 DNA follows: TGTGCCAGCGAAAAAGAAGAGACCCAGTACTTC.

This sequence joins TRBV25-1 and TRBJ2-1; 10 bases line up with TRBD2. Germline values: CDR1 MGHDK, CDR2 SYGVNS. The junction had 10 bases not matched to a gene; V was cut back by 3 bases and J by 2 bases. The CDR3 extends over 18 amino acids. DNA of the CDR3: TGTGCCAGCAGTGAGCCCACTAGCGGGATGGCCACCTACAATGAGCAGTTCTTC. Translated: CASSEPTSGMATYNEQFF.

DNA of the CDR3: TGTGCCAGCAGAAGACTAGCGTACGTAGGAGAGACCCAGTACTTC. Amino acid sequence: CASRRLAYVGETQYF. The chain couples TRBV6-1 to TRBJ2-5, with 8 nucleotides matching TRBD2. The trim removed 6 bases at V and 4 bases at J, leaving 10 bases unmatched. Looked up from germline, CDR1 is MNHNS and CDR2 is SASEGT. This CDR3 comprises 15 residues.

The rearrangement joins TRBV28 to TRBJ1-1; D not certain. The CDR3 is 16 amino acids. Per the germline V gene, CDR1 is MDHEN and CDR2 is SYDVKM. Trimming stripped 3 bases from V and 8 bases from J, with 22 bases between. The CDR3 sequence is CASSLYAEGVRTEAFF. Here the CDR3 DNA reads TGTGCCAGCAGTTTGTATGCCGAGGGAGTGAGAACCGAAGCTTTCTTT. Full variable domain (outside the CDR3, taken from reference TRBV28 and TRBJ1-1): DVKVTQSSRYLVKRTGEKVFLECVQDMDHENMFWYRQDPGLGLRLIYFSYDVKMKEKGDIPEGYSVSREKKERFSLILESASTNQTSMYLCASSLYAEGVRTEAFFGQGTRLTVV.

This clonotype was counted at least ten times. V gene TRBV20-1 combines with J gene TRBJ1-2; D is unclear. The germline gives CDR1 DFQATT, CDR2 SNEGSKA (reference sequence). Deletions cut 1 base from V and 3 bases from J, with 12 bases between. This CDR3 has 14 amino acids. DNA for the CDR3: TGCAGTGCTAGAGGCGAGGCAGGCGACTATGGCTACACCTTC. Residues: CSARGEAGDYGYTF.